This T cell receptor beta chain was identified in a study of cytomegalovirus exposure and HLA in healthy donors. Though probably carrying unrecorded immune exposures, donors were nominally healthy at sampling. A remark on this clone: The antigen remains undetermined.

CDR1 SNHLY and CDR2 FYNNEI come from the germline V gene. The length of the CDR3 is 16 residues. The V end was cut by 6 bases, the J end by 5 bases, with 23 bases between. Whole-study results and caveats: It was likely that a cluster of highly shared sequence variants was a sequencing artifact. According to an earlier analysis, most TCR beta V segments yielded productive rearrangements about 87% or about 30% of the time. A later analysis linked a missense variant in DCLRE1C to the trimming of TCR beta V and J genes.

PCR employed 60 Vbeta and 13 Jbeta primers. TCRdb's copy holds only in-frame clones and misses some; the assay was immunoSEQ multiplex PCR. The sample consists of roughly 100,000 clones, 70% of them appearing once. V is TRBV2 and J is TRBJ2-7, with D possibly matching TRBD2 (7 bases). The sequencing sample was made of PBMCs. The receptor comes from a man aged 40-49 years in good health and CMV-seropositive. CDR3 nucleotide sequence: TGTGCCAGCAGGTGGGAGGCGGGAGTTTGGGACAACGAGCAGTACTTC. Its translation: CASRWEAGVWDNEQYF.